This T cell receptor (beta chain) was sequenced for a study of cytomegalovirus exposure and HLA in healthy donors. Points on this clone: No antigen is known for it.

General study findings and limits: Data from an earlier analysis indicated that most TCR beta V segments were productive either about 90% or about 30% of the time.

The PCR made use of 60 Vbeta and 13 Jbeta primers. How the authors handled the data: In a later analysis, the count reached 82 million or so unique TCR beta chains, with around 11 million shared. Here immunoSEQ multiplex PCR was the method, and the copy in TCRdb shows in-frame clones only, minus some. V and J calls and clone size are copied from that table; D and trimming were computed from the DNA. This table has about 170,000 clones, 70% to 80% appearing once. This clonotype was sampled from a woman aged 45 to 65 in good health and CMV-seronegative. The sample consisted of PBMCs.

DNA for the CDR3: TGTGCCAGCAGCTTAACTACGGGGGGCGCGGGCAATCAGCCCCAGCATTTT. This translates into CASSLTTGGAGNQPQHF. The V gene is TRBV7-2, the J gene TRBJ1-5; perhaps TRBD1 as D (6 bases). The ends were cut back, 2 bases at V and 2 bases at J, with 16 bases in the middle. The CDR3 length is 17 residues. Germline lookup yields CDR1 SGHTA and CDR2 FQGNSA.